This T cell receptor beta chain derives from a study of blood T cell repertoires in COVID-19. Study summary: The study drew acute and convalescent COVID-19 samples from the United States, Italy and Spain. The cDNA or gDNA used as material had been derived from T cells, B-cell-depleted T cells, or PBMCs.

Trimming at V came to 7 bases and at J to 1 base, leaving 8 bases not matched to a gene. Germline CDR1 and CDR2: SNHLY and FYNNEI. The CDR3 runs 16 residues. In the original processing: Reference gene primer amplification yielded estimated nucleated cell counts. Repertoires were generated with immunoSEQ multiplex PCR, while TCRdb's copy carries only in-frame clones and drops some. V and J calls and clone size come straight from that table; D and trimming were deduced from the DNA. The table has around 60,000 clones, 65% to 90% seen once. The V gene is TRBV2, the J gene TRBJ2-1, with 9 bases matching TRBD2. Sequencing used peripheral blood. The sequence came from a man between 45 and 60 years old with COVID-19, enrolled during active disease. CDR3 protein: CASTQRLAASYNEQFF. Here the CDR3 DNA reads TGTGCCAGCACCCAGCGACTAGCGGCATCCTACAATGAGCAGTTCTTC.